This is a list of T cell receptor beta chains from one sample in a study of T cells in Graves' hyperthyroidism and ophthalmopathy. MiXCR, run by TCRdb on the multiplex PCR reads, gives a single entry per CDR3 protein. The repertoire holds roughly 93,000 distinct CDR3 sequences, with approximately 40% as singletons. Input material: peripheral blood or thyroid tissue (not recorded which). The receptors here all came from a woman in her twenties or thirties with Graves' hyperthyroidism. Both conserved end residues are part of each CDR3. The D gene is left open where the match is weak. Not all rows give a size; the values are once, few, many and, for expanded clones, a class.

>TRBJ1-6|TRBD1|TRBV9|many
TGTGCCAGCAGCCCCTCCGGGACAGGGGGATCACCCCTCCACTTT
CASSPSGTGGSPLHF
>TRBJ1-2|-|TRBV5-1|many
TGCGCCAGCAGCTTGGGGTCGTCAGACTATGGCTACACCTTC
CASSLGSSDYGYTF
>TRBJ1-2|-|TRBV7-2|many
TGTGCCAGCAGAGAGAAGGCTGGCTACACCTTC
CASREKAGYTF
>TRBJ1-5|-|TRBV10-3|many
TGTGCCATCAGCGGGGACAACCTAAATCAGCCCCAGCATTTT
CAISGDNLNQPQHF
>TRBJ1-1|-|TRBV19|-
TGTGCCAGTAGTATAAAGGGCCCGAACACTGAAGCTTTCTTT
CASSIKGPNTEAFF
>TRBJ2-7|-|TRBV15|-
TGTGCCACCAGCAGGGAACACTACGAGCAGTACTTC
CATSREHYEQYF
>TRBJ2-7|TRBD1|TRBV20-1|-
TGCAGTGCTAGTCCCGGGACAGGGAGAGCCGAGCAGTACTTC
CSASPGTGRAEQYF
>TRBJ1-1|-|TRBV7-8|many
TGTGCCAGCAGCTTAGGTCGGGGCTCGAAAGGCTGGGAAGCTTTCTTT
CASSLGRGSKGWEAFF
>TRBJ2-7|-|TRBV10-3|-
TGTGCCATCAGCCCGGACAGACCGCATGACGAGCAGTACTTC
CAISPDRPHDEQYF
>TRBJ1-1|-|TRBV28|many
TGTGCCAGCAGGCTGGGGGTACACACTGAAGCTTTCTTT
CASRLGVHTEAFF
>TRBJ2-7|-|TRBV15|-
TGTGCCACCAGCAGAGGATCTACTTCCTACGAGCAGTACTTC
CATSRGSTSYEQYF
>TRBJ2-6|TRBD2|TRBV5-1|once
TGCGCCAGCAGCTTGTTTGCGGGGGGGCAAAACTATGGGGCCAACGTCCTGACTTTC
CASSLFAGGQNYGANVLTF
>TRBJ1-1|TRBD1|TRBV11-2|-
TGTGCCAGCAGCGGACGACAGGGTGGGGCAGCTTTCTTT
CASSGRQGGAAFF
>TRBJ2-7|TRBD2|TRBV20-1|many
TGCAGTGCTAAGGGACTAGCGGGAGGGCATTTCACCTACGAGCAGTACTTC
CSAKGLAGGHFTYEQYF
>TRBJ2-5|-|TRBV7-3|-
TGTGCCAGCAATTTCTCGTTAGCCCAAGGGACCCAGTACTTC
CASNFSLAQGTQYF
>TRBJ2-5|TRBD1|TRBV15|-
TGTGCCACCAGCAGCCGGGGACAGGGGGAGACCCAGTACTTC
CATSSRGQGETQYF
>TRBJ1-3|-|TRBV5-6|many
TGTGCCAGCAGCTCTCAGGGGAATGGAAACACCATATATTTT
CASSSQGNGNTIYF
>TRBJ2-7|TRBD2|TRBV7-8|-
TGTGCCAGCAGCTTACTTAGACTAGCGGGAGCCTACGAGCAGTACTTC
CASSLLRLAGAYEQYF
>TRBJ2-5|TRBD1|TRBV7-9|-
TGTGCCAGCAGGGCCGCGACAGGGCAAGAGGCCCAGTACTTT
CASRAATGQEAQYF
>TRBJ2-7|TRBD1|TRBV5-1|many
TGCGCCAGCAGCTCGGGGACAGCTACCCGTTCTTACGAGCAGTACTTC
CASSSGTATRSYEQYF
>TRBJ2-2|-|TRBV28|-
TGTGCCAGCAGTTTACCGGGACCTAACACCGGGGAGCTGTTTTTT
CASSLPGPNTGELFF
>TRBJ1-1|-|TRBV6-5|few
TGTGCCAGCAGTTTATTTTGGGGGGGGGCCGCGACTGAAGCTTTCTTT
CASSLFWGGAATEAFF
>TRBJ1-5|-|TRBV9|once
TGTGCCAGCAGCGCCGGGGGGGGGAACAATCAGCCCCAGCATTTT
CASSAGGGNNQPQHF
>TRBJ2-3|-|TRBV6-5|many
TGTGCCAGCAGTTACCAGCGGGGCACAGATACGCAGTATTTT
CASSYQRGTDTQYF
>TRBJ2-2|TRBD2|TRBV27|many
TGTGCCAGCAGTCCTCTAGCGGGAGGGCGCGGGGAGCTGTTTTTT
CASSPLAGGRGELFF
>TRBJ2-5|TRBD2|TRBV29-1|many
TGCAGCGTTGATGCCGGGGGGGTAGTGAGCGGGAGGAGGGTCGAGACCCAGTACTTC
CSVDAGGVVSGRRVETQYF
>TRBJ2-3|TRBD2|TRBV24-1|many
TGTGCCACCAGTGATCTAGCGGGGGACACAGATACGCAGTATTTT
CATSDLAGDTDTQYF
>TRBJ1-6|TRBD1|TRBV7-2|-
TGTGCCAGCAGCTCACGACAGGGTGGCACCCTCCACTTT
CASSSRQGGTLHF
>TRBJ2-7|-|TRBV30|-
TGTGCCTGGAGTGTATCCGGGCTCGAGCAGTACTTC
CAWSVSGLEQYF
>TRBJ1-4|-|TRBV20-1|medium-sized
TGCAGTGCTAGAGATCGGGCAGGGGATGAAAAACTGTTTTTT
CSARDRAGDEKLFF
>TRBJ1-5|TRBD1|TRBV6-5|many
TGTGCCAGCAGTCGGACAGGGTTTGAGGATCAGCCCCAGCATTTT
CASSRTGFEDQPQHF
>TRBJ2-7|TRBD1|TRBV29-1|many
TGCAGCGTACAGGGGGCCTACGAGCAGTACTTC
CSVQGAYEQYF
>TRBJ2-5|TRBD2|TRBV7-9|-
TGTGCCAGCAGACTAGGACGTAATCTAGCGGGAGCTGAGACCCAGTACTTC
CASRLGRNLAGAETQYF
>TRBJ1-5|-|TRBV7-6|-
TGTGCCAGTTTGGGACACCCGACCGGGCAGCCCCGGCATTTT
CASLGHPTGQPRHF
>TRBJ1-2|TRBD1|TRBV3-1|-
TGTGCCAGCAGCCAAGGTACAGGGGACCATGGCTACACCTTC
CASSQGTGDHGYTF
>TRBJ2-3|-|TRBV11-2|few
TGTGCCAGCAGTACGCTTAGAGGGAGAGGGACAGATACGCAGTATTTT
CASSTLRGRGTDTQYF
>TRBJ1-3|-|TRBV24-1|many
TGTGCCACCAGTGACAACAGGGAGGAAGGAAACACCATATATTTT
CATSDNREEGNTIYF
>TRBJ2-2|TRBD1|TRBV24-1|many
TGTGCCACCAGTGATAGGGACAGGGGTTACACCGGGGAGCTGTTTTTT
CATSDRDRGYTGELFF
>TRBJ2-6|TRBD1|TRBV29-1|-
TGCAGCGTGGGACAGGGCGCCTCTGGGGCCAACGTCCTGACTTTC
CSVGQGASGANVLTF
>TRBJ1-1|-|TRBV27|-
TGTGCCAGCAGTACCACCCAGAACACTGAAGCTTTCTTT
CASSTTQNTEAFF
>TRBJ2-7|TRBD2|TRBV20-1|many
TGCAGTGCTGAAGGGACTAGCGGATTTAACTCCTACGAGCAGTACTTC
CSAEGTSGFNSYEQYF
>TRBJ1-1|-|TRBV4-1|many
TGCGCCAGCAAGTTGGGCGGCAGCCACACTGAAGCTTTCTTT
CASKLGGSHTEAFF
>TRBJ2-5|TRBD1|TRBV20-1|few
TGCAGTGCGTGGGACAGGGTAACCCAAGAGACCCAGTACTTC
CSAWDRVTQETQYF
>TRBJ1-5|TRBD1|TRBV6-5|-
TGTGCCAGCATTGGGACAGATAGCAATCAGCCCCAGCATTTT
CASIGTDSNQPQHF
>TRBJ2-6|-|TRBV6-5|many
TGTGCCACCATTCGTTTTGACTCTGGGGCCAACGTCCTGACTTTC
CATIRFDSGANVLTF
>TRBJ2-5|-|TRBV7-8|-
TGTGCCAGCAGCTTAGCGGGATCGAACACCGGGGACCGTAAGACCCAGTACTTC
CASSLAGSNTGDRKTQYF
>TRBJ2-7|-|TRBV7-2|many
TGTGCCAGCAGCCCCCAGGCCGACGAGCAGTACTTC
CASSPQADEQYF
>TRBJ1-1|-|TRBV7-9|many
TGTGCCAGCAGCTTAAGCGGGACAAGGCAGGGCACTGAAGCTTTCTTT
CASSLSGTRQGTEAFF
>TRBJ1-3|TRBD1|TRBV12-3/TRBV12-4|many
TGTGCCAGCAGTTGGCCGGGACAGGGAAACACCATATATTTT
CASSWPGQGNTIYF
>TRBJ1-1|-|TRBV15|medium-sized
TGTGCCACCAGCAGAGATCGGGACGTCACTGAAGCTTTCTTT
CATSRDRDVTEAFF
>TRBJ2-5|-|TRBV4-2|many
TGTGCCAGCAGCCACCTACCGGGAGCCACAGGGTGGGAGACCCAGTACTTC
CASSHLPGATGWETQYF
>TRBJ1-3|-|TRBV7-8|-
TGTGCCAGCAGCTCAGTCCCGGGCTCAGGAAACACCATATATTTT
CASSSVPGSGNTIYF
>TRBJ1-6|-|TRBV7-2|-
TGTGCCAGCAGCAGACCGGTCTTAGGATCACCCCTCCACTTT
CASSRPVLGSPLHF
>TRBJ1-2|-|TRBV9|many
TGTGCCAGCACCTTCCAGGACGCAGGAGGGCTCAACTATGGCTACACCTTC
CASTFQDAGGLNYGYTF
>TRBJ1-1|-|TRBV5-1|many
TGCGCCAGCAGCTTGCGACCGACGAACACTGAAGCTTTCTTT
CASSLRPTNTEAFF
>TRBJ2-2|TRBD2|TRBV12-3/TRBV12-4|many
TGTGCCAGCACCCCGGGACTAGCGATCTCCGGGGAGCTGTTTTTT
CASTPGLAISGELFF
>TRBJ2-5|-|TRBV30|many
TGTGCCTGGAGCCCAGCGGGAGAGACCCAGTACTTC
CAWSPAGETQYF
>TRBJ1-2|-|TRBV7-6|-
TGTGCCAGCAGCTCTAGAGGGTTGAGGGGCTACACCTTC
CASSSRGLRGYTF
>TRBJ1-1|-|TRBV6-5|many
TGTGCCAGCAGACCACAGGGAGGGGTCGCTGAAGCTTTCTTT
CASRPQGGVAEAFF